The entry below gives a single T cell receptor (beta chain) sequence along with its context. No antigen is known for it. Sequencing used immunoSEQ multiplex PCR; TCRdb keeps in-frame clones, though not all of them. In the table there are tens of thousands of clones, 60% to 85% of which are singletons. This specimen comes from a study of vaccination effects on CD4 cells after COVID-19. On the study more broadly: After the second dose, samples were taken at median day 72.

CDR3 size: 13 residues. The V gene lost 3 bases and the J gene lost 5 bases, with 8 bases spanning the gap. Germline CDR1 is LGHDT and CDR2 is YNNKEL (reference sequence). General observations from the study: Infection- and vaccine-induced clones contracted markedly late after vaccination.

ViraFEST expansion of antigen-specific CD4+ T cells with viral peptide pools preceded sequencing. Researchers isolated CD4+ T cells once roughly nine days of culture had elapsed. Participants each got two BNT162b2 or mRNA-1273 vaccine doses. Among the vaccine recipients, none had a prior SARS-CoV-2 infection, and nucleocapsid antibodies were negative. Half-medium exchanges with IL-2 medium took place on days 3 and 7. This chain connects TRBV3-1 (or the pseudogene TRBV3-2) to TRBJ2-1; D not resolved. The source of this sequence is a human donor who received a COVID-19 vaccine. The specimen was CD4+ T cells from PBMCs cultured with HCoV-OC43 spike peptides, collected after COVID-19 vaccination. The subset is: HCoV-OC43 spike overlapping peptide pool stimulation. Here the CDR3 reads CASSHRTNNEQFF. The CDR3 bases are TGTGCCAGCAGCCATCGGACGAACAATGAGCAGTTCTTC.